The rows below give T cell receptor beta chains drawn from one sample of a study of patients and donors after allogeneic stem cell transplantation. From the RT-PCR reads, TCRdb called clonotypes with MiXCR, one entry per CDR3 protein. This table has about 90,000 distinct CDR3 sequences, about 44% appearing once. The sequenced sample consisted of blood, either unsorted or a sorted T cell fraction (not recorded which). Receptor source: a human donor who was either an allogeneic HSCT recipient or a stem cell or donor lymphocyte infusion donor (not recorded which). It is not recorded whose cells these are; they may come from a transplant donor. Both conserved end residues are part of each CDR3. The D gene is left open where the match is weak. The size entry is marked missing in some rows and otherwise reads once, few, many or a size class.

d_call clone_size j_call v_call cdr3_nt cdr3_aa
NA NA TRBJ2-1 TRBV2 TGTGCCAGCAGTGCAGATTGGGGGAGGCTCCCTTCTTACAATGAGCAGTTCTTC CASSADWGRLPSYNEQFF
TRBD1 NA TRBJ1-6 TRBV3-1 TGTGCCAGCAGCCTCCAGGGGACAGAGGATTCACCCCTCCACTTT CASSLQGTEDSPLHF
TRBD1 NA TRBJ1-2 TRBV9 TGTGCCAGCAGCGAGGGACAGCTTTCTAACTATGGCTACACCTTC CASSEGQLSNYGYTF
NA few TRBJ1-1 TRBV20-1 TGCAGTGCTAGCCCGGGAAATCTGAACACTGAAGCTTTCTTT CSASPGNLNTEAFF
NA NA TRBJ1-5 TRBV6-2/TRBV6-3 TGTGCCAGCAGTACCCTAAGGAGGCAGGGCTATCAGCCCCAGCATTTT CASSTLRRQGYQPQHF
NA NA TRBJ1-1 TRBV29-1 TGCAGCGTTGATAGTTCTCACCTCAAGAACACTGAAGCTTTCTTT CSVDSSHLKNTEAFF
NA NA TRBJ2-7 TRBV28 TGTGCCAGCAGTGACCGCCGGTCAGTAGCCTACGAGCAGTACTTC CASSDRRSVAYEQYF
TRBD2 NA TRBJ2-2 TRBV4-2 TGTGCCAGCAGCCACGGGACTAGCGGGAGTCCGAGCACCGGGGAGCTGTTTTTT CASSHGTSGSPSTGELFF
NA NA TRBJ1-2 TRBV10-3 TGTGCCATCAGTAGACAGATCAACTATGGCTACACCTTC CAISRQINYGYTF
NA NA TRBJ1-1 TRBV5-1 TGCGCCAGCAGCTTGTACGGATTGAACACTGAAGCTTTCTTT CASSLYGLNTEAFF
NA NA TRBJ1-3 TRBV12-3/TRBV12-4 TGTGCCAGCAGGAATTGGGTTGAGTTCTCTGGAAACACCATATATTTT CASRNWVEFSGNTIYF
NA NA TRBJ2-2 TRBV7-7 TGTGCTAGCAGCTTAGAATCCGCTGTGTCCGGGGAGCTGTTTTTT CASSLESAVSGELFF
NA few TRBJ1-1 TRBV12-3/TRBV12-4 TGTGCCAGCAGTTTCCGGGACTCCGGGAGAGCTTTCTTT CASSFRDSGRAFF
TRBD1 NA TRBJ1-1 TRBV12-3/TRBV12-4 TGTGCCAGCAGTCCACAGGGGATCAACACTGAAGCTTTCTTT CASSPQGINTEAFF
TRBD2 NA TRBJ2-1 TRBV7-3 TGTGCCAGCAGCCTAAAGCGGGAGACGAATGAGCAGTTCTTC CASSLKRETNEQFF
TRBD1 few TRBJ1-5 TRBV7-8 TGTGCCAGCAGCTTAAGGACAGGGATTTATAGCAATCAGCCCCAGCATTTT CASSLRTGIYSNQPQHF
NA NA TRBJ1-1 TRBV29-1 TGCAGCGTTGAAGATCCGCGGGAAGGAGCTTTCTTT CSVEDPREGAFF
NA once TRBJ2-7 TRBV27 TGTGCCAGCAGTTTCCGACGCCAGCTTTCACACTCCTACGAGCAGTACTTC CASSFRRQLSHSYEQYF